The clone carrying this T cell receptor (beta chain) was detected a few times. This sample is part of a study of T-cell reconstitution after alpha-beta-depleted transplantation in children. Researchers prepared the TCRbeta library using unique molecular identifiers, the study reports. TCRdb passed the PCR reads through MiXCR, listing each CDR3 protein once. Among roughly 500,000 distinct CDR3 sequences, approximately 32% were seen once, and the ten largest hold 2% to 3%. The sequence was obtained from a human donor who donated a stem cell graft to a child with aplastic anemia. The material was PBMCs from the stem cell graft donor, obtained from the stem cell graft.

CDR3 in amino acids: CAWSQDFYEQYF. The CDR3 region has the DNA TGTGCCTGGAGCCAAGACTTCTACGAGCAGTACTTC. The chain employs TRBV30 and TRBJ2-7; D call uncertain. This CDR3 is built from 12 residues. Germline CDR1 and CDR2: GTSNPN and SVGIG (reference sequence). V was cut by 3 bases and J by 3 bases, with 9 bases left in between.